Following are 7 T cell receptor beta chains from one sample sequenced in a study of CXCR3-negative and CXCR3-positive naive CD8 T cells (dated by TCRdb to about 2019). TCRdb lists the instrument as NextSeq 550. The Human TCR Profiling Kit (MiLaboratory) was used to prepare UMI-labeled 5' RACE TRB cDNA libraries. With the reads reprocessed by TCRdb, a single entry stands for each CDR3 protein sequence and no DNA is reported. This sample's table contains around 45,000 distinct CDR3 sequences. The ten largest make up 1.5% to 2% of the sample. The sequenced sample was naive CXCR3- CD8+ T cells from blood. What this sample's cell subset or site label stands for: CD45RO-CCR7+CD27+CD95- naive CD8+ T cells lacking CXCR3 (TNR3-). Receptors originate from a human donor in good health. Some clones in this sample may be carry-over from other donors' samples.

The rearrangement uses TRBV7-9 and TRBJ1-4. Germline values: CDR1 SEHNR, CDR2 FQNEAQ (reference sequence). The CDR3 is made up of 18 amino acids. CDR3 protein: CASSFGTQRITTNEKLFF.

The chain links TRBV7-9 to TRBJ1-1. There are 11 residues in the CDR3. CDR1 is SEHNR and CDR2 is FQNEAQ in the germline V gene (reference sequence). The CDR3 spells CASSLLAEAFF.

This chain connects TRBV11-2 to TRBJ2-1; the TCRdb call, TRBD2, lacks DNA for checking. CDR1 is SGHAT, CDR2 FQNNGV, per germline. The CDR3 runs to 15 residues. The CDR3 region is CASSLFSAGSNEQFF.

The chain carries TRBV15 and TRBJ2-7; TCRdb proposes TRBD1, but this gene call is untestable without DNA. CDR1 and CDR2 (germline): LNHNV, YYDKDF (reference sequence). There are 15 residues in the CDR3. The CDR3 sequence: CATSLGTGEFYEQYF.

The J gene is TRBJ2-7, the V gene TRBV5-4; checking the TCRdb D call of TRBD2 is not possible without DNA. CDR1 is SGHNT and CDR2 is YYREEE in the germline V gene (reference sequence). CDR3 size: 15 residues. The CDR3 loop is CASSLSGPKGYEQYF.

This chain joins TRBV6-1 and TRBJ2-1. Germline V gene data show CDR1 as MNHNS and CDR2 as SASEGT. CDR3 length equals 11 residues. The CDR3 sequence is CAILIQNEQFF.

The V call is TRBV29-1, the J call TRBJ2-2; TCRdb's D call, TRBD1, is unchecked because there is no DNA. The CDR3 loop spans 16 amino acids. CDR1 and CDR2 from the germline V gene are SQVTM and ANQGSEA. CDR3 loop: CSVEDPGQGLTGELFF.